These 7 T cell receptor beta chains were sequenced from one sample in a study of blood T cell repertoires in COVID-19. Repertoires were generated with immunoSEQ multiplex PCR, while TCRdb's copy carries only in-frame clones and drops some. This table holds about 320,000 clones, 85% found once. The material sequenced was PBMCs or T cells enriched from blood (not recorded which). The receptor set was obtained from a woman in her thirties who had been exposed to COVID-19.

The chain couples TRBV6-6 to TRBJ2-7; no reliable D call. The V and J ends lost 3 bases and 2 bases respectively, with 17 bases between them. In germline, CDR1 is MNHNY, CDR2 SVGAGI (reference sequence). This CDR3 has 16 amino acids. CDR3 amino acids: CASSYLGYIGAYEQYF. CDR3 DNA sequence: TGTGCCAGCAGTTATTTGGGTTACATTGGAGCCTACGAGCAGTACTTC.

The chain carries TRBV7-9 and TRBJ2-2; 10 nucleotides line up with TRBD2. Trimming removed 6 bases from V and 0 bases from J; junction bases left unmatched: 4. CDR3 length: 16 residues. Looked up from germline, CDR1 is SEHNR and CDR2 is FQNEAQ (reference sequence). CDR3 DNA sequence: TGTGCCAGCAGTCTAGCGGGGGCTGCGAACACCGGGGAGCTGTTTTTT. Translation gives CASSLAGAANTGELFF.

This clone was observed a handful of times. This chain connects TRBV2 to TRBJ1-5; TRBD1 matches 10 bases. CDR3 length: 15 amino acids. The germline gives CDR1 SNHLY, CDR2 FYNNEI. V gave up 1 base and J gave up 7 bases; unmatched junction bases: 4. CDR3 region: CASSEGQGQGQPQHF. CDR3 sequence (DNA): TGTGCCAGCAGTGAAGGACAGGGACAGGGGCAGCCCCAGCATTTT.

This clone was counted between two and nine times. Other DNA sequences within the sample encode an identical CDR3. The chain carries TRBV7-9 and TRBJ1-4, with D unresolved. Germline V gene lookup returns CDR1 SEHNR and CDR2 FQNEAQ (reference sequence). Between the trimmed V and J ends, which lost 5 bases and 3 bases, there was a span of 16 bases. The length of the CDR3 is 16 residues. The CDR3 DNA is TGTGCCAGCAGCCCGCCCGGAGGGAGATCTAATGAAAAACTGTTTTTT. This codes for CASSPPGGRSNEKLFF.

V gene TRBV10-3 combines with J gene TRBJ2-7; TRBD1 matches at 7 bases. Germline V gene lookup returns CDR1 ENHRY and CDR2 SYGVKD. The CDR3 loop spans 16 amino acids. After removal of 4 bases from V and 2 bases from J, the junction contained 11 bases not matched to a gene. This chain's CDR3 is CAISGRSLQGTYEQYF. The CDR3 bases are TGTGCCATCAGTGGGAGAAGTTTACAGGGGACCTACGAGCAGTACTTC.

V gene TRBV28 combines with J gene TRBJ1-4, with TRBD1 identical over 9 bases. Germline lookup yields CDR1 MDHEN and CDR2 SYDVKM. With 6 bases clipped from V and 8 bases from J, the junction kept 7 bases outside the gene matches. The CDR3 is made up of 14 amino acids. In DNA, the CDR3 is TGTGCCAGCAGGCTACAGGGGGCGGGAGAAAAACTGTTTTTT. Residues: CASRLQGAGEKLFF.

J is TRBJ2-1 and V is TRBV6-5; 10 bases map to TRBD1. Germline V lookup: CDR1 MNHEY, CDR2 SVGAGI. This CDR3 is 13 amino acids long. J gave up 5 bases and V 10 bases, and 5 bases lay outside the gene matches. CDR3 in amino acids: CATRDRGNNEQFF. DNA of the CDR3: TGTGCCACCCGGGACAGGGGAAACAATGAGCAGTTCTTC.